The text below deals with one TCR beta chain. What it recognizes is unknown. Other DNA sequences of this sample code for an identical CDR3. The germline V gene has CDR1 SGHDT and CDR2 YYEEEE. V lost 3 bases and J lost 3; bases outside the gene matches: 13. The CDR3 runs 17 residues. Generated by immunoSEQ multiplex PCR, the TCRdb table keeps only in-frame clones and is missing some. The sample carries about 24,000 clones, approximately 88% recorded once. The data derive from a study of T cells in localized non-small cell lung cancer. Findings and limits, study-wide: Because researchers sequenced only one region of the tumor, heterogeneity is still possible. An association was observed between higher blood T cell density and longer overall survival. There was higher T cell clonality in uninvolved adjacent lung than in tumor, and it was highest there.

The chain couples TRBV5-6 to TRBJ2-3, with 7 bases lining up with TRBD1. The source of this sequence is a man aged 40-75 years with stage I squamous cell lung carcinoma. The sequencing here drew on peripheral blood, taken before any cancer treatment. The CDR3 nucleotides read TGTGCCAGCAGCTCCTCAGGGGGTAGCGTCTGGACAGATACGCAGTATTTT. Protein product: CASSSSGGSVWTDTQYF.